Listed below are T cell receptor beta chains from one sample, sequenced in a study of T cell changes during pregnancy in multiple sclerosis. This table comes from immunoSEQ multiplex PCR, and its TCRdb copy is limited to in-frame clones, with some not included. The table shows roughly 52,000 clones, with roughly 94% occurring only once. The source was CD8+ T cells from peripheral blood mononuclear cells, collected before pregnancy. All receptors derive from a female donor with multiple sclerosis, enrolled in a pregnancy study. Each CDR3 is given with its conserved first and last residue. The order of the fields is V gene, clone size, D gene, J gene, CDR3 DNA, CDR3 protein. The D gene is left open where the match is weak. Size values are once, few and many counts, or a class for expanded clones, and some rows have none.

TRBV28	NA	NA	TRBJ1-1	TGTGCCAGCAGTTTAGGATCGGGCAGGGGTTACACTGAAGCTTTCTTT	CASSLGSGRGYTEAFF
TRBV28	NA	NA	TRBJ1-1	TGTGCCGTTAACCCGGTAAACACTGAAGCTTTCTTT	CAVNPVNTEAFF
TRBV19	NA	NA	TRBJ2-3	TGTGCCAGTAGTATTGGCCGCGGAGGCACAGATACGCAGTATTTT	CASSIGRGGTDTQYF
TRBV9	NA	NA	TRBJ1-2	TGTGCCAGCAGCGTAGAGTCGGGAACCCAAAACTATAATAACTATGGCTACACCTTC	CASSVESGTQNYNNYGYTF
TRBV28	NA	TRBD2	TRBJ2-3	TGTGCCAGCAGTTTCCCGACTAGCGGGAAGGATACGCAGTATTTT	CASSFPTSGKDTQYF
TRBV28	NA	NA	TRBJ2-7	TGTGCCAGCGATCCGGGTAGCTCCTACGAGCAGTACTTC	CASDPGSSYEQYF
TRBV9	NA	NA	TRBJ1-1	TGTGCCAGCAGCTGGAAAGGGGAGGGGAACACTGAAGCTTTCTTT	CASSWKGEGNTEAFF
TRBV19	many	TRBD2	TRBJ2-1	TGTGCCAGTAGTATTGGGCTAGCGGGGGGGTCAGAGCAGTTCTTC	CASSIGLAGGSEQFF
TRBV19	once	NA	TRBJ2-1	TGTGCCAGTAGTATATCGATGGGCCACAATGAGCAGTTCTTC	CASSISMGHNEQFF
TRBV7-3	NA	TRBD2	TRBJ2-3	TGTGCCAGCAGCCCCGGACTAGCGGTCACAGATACGCAGTATTTT	CASSPGLAVTDTQYF
TRBV6-1	NA	NA	TRBJ2-7	TGTGCCAGCAGTGAAAAAGTTAGGGGGATCCAGGACGAGCAGTACTTC	CASSEKVRGIQDEQYF
TRBV6-5	NA	NA	TRBJ1-2	TGTGCCAGCAGTTACTCAGGGGGGGATGGCTACACCTTC	CASSYSGGDGYTF
TRBV6-1	NA	NA	TRBJ2-4	TGTGCCAGCAGTGTTCCCTGGGGGGAGGCCAAAAACATTCAGTACTTC	CASSVPWGEAKNIQYF
TRBV6-5	NA	TRBD1	TRBJ2-4	TGTGCCAGCAGTCAGGGGGTCCAAAACATTCAGTACTTC	CASSQGVQNIQYF
TRBV28	NA	NA	TRBJ1-1	TGTGCCAGCGGAATCCCCGGGACAAAGAACACTGAAGCTTTCTTT	CASGIPGTKNTEAFF
TRBV15	NA	TRBD1	TRBJ1-5	TGTGCCACCAGCACAGGACAGGGGGCGTTCCTTAGCAATCAGCCCCAGCATTTT	CATSTGQGAFLSNQPQHF
TRBV27	NA	NA	TRBJ1-2	TGTGCCAGCAGTTTATCGATCACTAGGGGCTACACCTTC	CASSLSITRGYTF
TRBV19	NA	NA	TRBJ2-1	TGTGCCAGTAGTATAACGAGCTCCTACAATGAGCAGTTCTTC	CASSITSSYNEQFF
TRBV9	NA	NA	TRBJ1-1	TGTGCCAGCAGCGTGGGGTCGGGAGGGATGACTGAAGCTTTCTTT	CASSVGSGGMTEAFF
TRBV19	NA	NA	TRBJ2-7	TGTGCCAGTAAAGTCGTCGGAGAGGCCTACGAGCAGTACTTC	CASKVVGEAYEQYF
TRBV7-9	once	TRBD1	TRBJ1-5	TGTGCCAGCAGTTTGGGGGCTGACAGGGATAGCAATCAGCCCCAGCATTTT	CASSLGADRDSNQPQHF
TRBV14	NA	NA	TRBJ2-3	TGTGCCAGCAGTCCCCCTAGCACAGATACGCAGTATTTT	CASSPPSTDTQYF
TRBV5-1	NA	NA	TRBJ1-1	TGCGCCAGCAGGGAGAGTAGCACTGAAGCTTTCTTT	CASRESSTEAFF
TRBV10-2	NA	TRBD1	TRBJ1-1	TGCGCCAGCAGTGACACGACAGGGACGAACACTGAAGCTTTCTTT	CASSDTTGTNTEAFF
TRBV2	NA	NA	TRBJ2-7	TGTGCCAGCGTGGACAGCCCCTATTACGAGCAGTACTTC	CASVDSPYYEQYF
TRBV19	NA	NA	TRBJ2-2	TGTGCCAGTAGTCCCCGGGTAGCCTCGAACACCGGGGAGCTGTTTTTT	CASSPRVASNTGELFF
TRBV27	NA	TRBD2	TRBJ2-7	TGTGCCAGCAGTTTATCGTCGGGCGGGAGCTCCTACGAGCAGTACTTC	CASSLSSGGSSYEQYF
TRBV19	once	TRBD2	TRBJ2-1	TGTGCCAGTCAGGTCGGACTAGCGCTTTACAATGAGCAGTTCTTC	CASQVGLALYNEQFF